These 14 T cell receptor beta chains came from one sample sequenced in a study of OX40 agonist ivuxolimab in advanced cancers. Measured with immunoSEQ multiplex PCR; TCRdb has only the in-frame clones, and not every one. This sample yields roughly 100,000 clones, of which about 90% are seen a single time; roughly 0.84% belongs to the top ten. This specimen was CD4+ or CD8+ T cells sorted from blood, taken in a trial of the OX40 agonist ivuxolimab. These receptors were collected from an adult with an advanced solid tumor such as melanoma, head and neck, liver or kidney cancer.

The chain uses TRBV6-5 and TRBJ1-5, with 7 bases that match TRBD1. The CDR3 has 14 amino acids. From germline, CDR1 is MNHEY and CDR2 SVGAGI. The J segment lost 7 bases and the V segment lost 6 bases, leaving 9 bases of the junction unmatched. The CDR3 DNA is TGTGCCAGCAGGCGGGGGACAGCGGGGCAGCCCCAGCATTTT. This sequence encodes CASRRGTAGQPQHF.

Here the CDR3 reads CASSLIGLPIQDQPQHF. In nucleotides, the CDR3 is TGTGCCAGCAGCTTGATTGGGCTCCCCATCCAAGATCAGCCCCAGCATTTT. V gene TRBV5-6 combines with J gene TRBJ1-5; D call uncertain. CDR3 size: 17 residues. The germline V and J ends were trimmed by 1 base and 5 bases, with 19 bases remaining between them. In germline, CDR1 is SGHDT, CDR2 YYEEEE.

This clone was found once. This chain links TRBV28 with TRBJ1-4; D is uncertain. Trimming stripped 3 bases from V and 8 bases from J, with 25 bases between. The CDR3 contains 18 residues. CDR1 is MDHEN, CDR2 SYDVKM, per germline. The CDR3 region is CASSLMFGGGKVGEKLFF. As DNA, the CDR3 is TGTGCCAGCAGTTTGATGTTCGGCGGTGGAAAGGTTGGCGAAAAACTGTTTTTT.

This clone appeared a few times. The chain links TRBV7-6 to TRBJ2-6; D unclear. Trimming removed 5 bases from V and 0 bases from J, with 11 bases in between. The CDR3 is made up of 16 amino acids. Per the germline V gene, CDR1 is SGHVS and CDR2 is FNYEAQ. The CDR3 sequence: CASSPLVSSGANVLTF. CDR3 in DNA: TGTGCCAGCAGCCCTTTGGTCAGCTCTGGGGCCAACGTCCTGACTTTC. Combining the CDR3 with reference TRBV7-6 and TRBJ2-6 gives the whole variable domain GAGVSQSPRYKVTKRGQDVALRCDPISGHVSLYWYRQALGQGPEFLTYFNYEAQQDKSGLPNDRFSAERPEGSISTLTIQRTEQRDSAMYRCASSPLVSSGANVLTFGAGSRLTVL.

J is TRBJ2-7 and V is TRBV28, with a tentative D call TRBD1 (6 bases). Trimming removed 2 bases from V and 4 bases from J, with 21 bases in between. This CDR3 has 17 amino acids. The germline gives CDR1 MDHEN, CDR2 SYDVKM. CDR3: CASSLGGGRGTLYEQYF. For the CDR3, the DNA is TGTGCCAGCAGTTTAGGGGGCGGCAGGGGTACGTTATACGAGCAGTACTTC.

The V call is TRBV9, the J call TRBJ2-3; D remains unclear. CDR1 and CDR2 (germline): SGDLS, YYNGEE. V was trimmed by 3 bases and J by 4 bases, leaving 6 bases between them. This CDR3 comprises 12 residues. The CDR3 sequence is CASSALADTQYF. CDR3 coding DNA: TGTGCCAGCAGCGCATTAGCAGATACGCAGTATTTT.

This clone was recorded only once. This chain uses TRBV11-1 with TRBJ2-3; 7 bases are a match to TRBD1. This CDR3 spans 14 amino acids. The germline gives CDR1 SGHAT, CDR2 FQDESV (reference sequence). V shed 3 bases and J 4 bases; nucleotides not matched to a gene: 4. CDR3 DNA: TGTGCCAGCAGCTTTACCGACAGGGCAGATACGCAGTATTTT. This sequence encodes CASSFTDRADTQYF.

CDR3 sequence: CASRGTALAKNIQYF. In nucleotides, the CDR3 is TGTGCCAGCAGAGGGACAGCGCTAGCCAAAAACATTCAGTACTTC. The chain recombines TRBV6-5 with TRBJ2-4; 7 nucleotides align to TRBD1. The ends lost 6 bases at V and 0 bases at J; junction bases unmatched: 5. The CDR3 contains 15 residues. Germline CDR1 is MNHEY and CDR2 is SVGAGI.

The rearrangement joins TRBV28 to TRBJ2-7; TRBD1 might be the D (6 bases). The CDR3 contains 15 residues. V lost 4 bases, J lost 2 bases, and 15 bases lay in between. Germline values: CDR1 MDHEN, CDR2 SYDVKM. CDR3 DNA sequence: TGTGCCAGCAGTTCCCCGGGACAAAATACCTACGAGCAGTACTTC. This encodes CASSSPGQNTYEQYF.

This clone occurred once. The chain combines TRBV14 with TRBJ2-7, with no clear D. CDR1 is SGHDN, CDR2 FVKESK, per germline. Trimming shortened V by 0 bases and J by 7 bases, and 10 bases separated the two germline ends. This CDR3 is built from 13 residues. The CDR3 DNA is TGTGCCAGCAGCCAAGAAAGGACCGGGGAGCAGTACTTC. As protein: CASSQERTGEQYF.

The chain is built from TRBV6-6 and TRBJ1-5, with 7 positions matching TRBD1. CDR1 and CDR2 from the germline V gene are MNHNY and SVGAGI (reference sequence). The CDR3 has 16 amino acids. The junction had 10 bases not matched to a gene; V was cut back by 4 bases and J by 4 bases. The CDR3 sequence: CASSSDRATLNQPQHF. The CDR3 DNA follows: TGTGCCAGCAGTTCCGACAGGGCCACGCTAAATCAGCCCCAGCATTTT.

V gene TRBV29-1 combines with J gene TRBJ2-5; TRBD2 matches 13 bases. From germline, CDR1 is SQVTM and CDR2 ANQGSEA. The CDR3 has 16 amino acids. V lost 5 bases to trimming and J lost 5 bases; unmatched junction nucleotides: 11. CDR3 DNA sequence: TGCAGCGTTCCCAGACTAGCGGGGGGTCCTGGGGAGACCCAGTACTTC. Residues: CSVPRLAGGPGETQYF.

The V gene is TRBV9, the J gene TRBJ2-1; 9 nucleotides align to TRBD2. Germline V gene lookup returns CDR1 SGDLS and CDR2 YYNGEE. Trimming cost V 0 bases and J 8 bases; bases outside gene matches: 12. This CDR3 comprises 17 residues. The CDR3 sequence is CASSVAAGGPLGDEQFF. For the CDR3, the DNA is TGTGCCAGCAGCGTAGCAGCGGGGGGACCCTTAGGGGATGAGCAGTTCTTC.

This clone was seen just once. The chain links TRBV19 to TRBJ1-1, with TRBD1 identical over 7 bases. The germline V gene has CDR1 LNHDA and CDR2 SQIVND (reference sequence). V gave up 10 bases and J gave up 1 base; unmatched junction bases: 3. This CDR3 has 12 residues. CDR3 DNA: TGTGCCACCCGACAGGGGAACACTGAAGCTTTCTTT. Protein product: CATRQGNTEAFF.